Shown below are 9 T cell receptor beta chains from a single sample sequenced in a study of beta chain features in type 1 diabetes (dated by TCRdb to the late 2010s). The library was obtained by the immunoSEQ multiplex PCR assay. The entire isolated RNA was reverse transcribed using the High Capacity cDNA Reverse Transcription Kit, and thus expressed TCRB transcripts were sequenced. The immuneACCESS repertoire file appears here via TCRdb, limited to in-frame rearrangements. These files lack a portion of the clones; in checked studies, under half of the deficit traces to unresolved V genes, and the cause of the others is not known. This sample comprises 240,000 or so clones, 25% to 35% of them detected only once. About 3.9% of the sample is held by the ten biggest clonotypes. Material for sequencing was central memory CD4+ T cells from blood. The receptors here all came from a man aged 30 to 39 in good health.

This clone was found once. The rearrangement links TRBV14 to TRBJ1-1; D is uncertain. Trimming stripped 4 bases from V and 1 base from J, with 7 bases between. Germline V gene lookup returns CDR1 SGHDN and CDR2 FVKESK. CDR3 size: 13 residues. The CDR3 nucleotides read TGTGCCAGCAGCCTTCTAAGGAACACTGAAGCTTTCTTT. Protein: CASSLLRNTEAFF.

This clone has more than one count but fewer than ten. The chain joins TRBV9 to TRBJ2-7; TRBD2 matches at 7 bases. J gave up 3 bases and V 0 bases, and 3 bases lay outside the gene matches. The CDR3 extends over 14 amino acids. The V gene's germline CDR1 is SGDLS and CDR2 YYNGEE. DNA for the CDR3: TGTGCCAGCAGCGTAGGCCCGGGGGGCTACGAGCAGTACTTC. Protein: CASSVGPGGYEQYF.

Ten or more counts support this clone. The V call is TRBV27, the J call TRBJ2-7, with 8 positions matching TRBD1. CDR1 is MNHEY and CDR2 is SMNVEV in the germline V gene (reference sequence). Trimming at V came to 6 bases and at J to 6 bases, leaving 7 bases not matched to a gene. CDR3 size: 13 residues. CDR3 DNA: TGTGCCAGCAGCCCCTGGGACAGGCTCGAGCAGTACTTC. As protein: CASSPWDRLEQYF.

This clone was picked up a small number of times. The genes are TRBV28 and TRBJ1-5, with D tentatively TRBD1 (5 bases). V lost 4 bases and J lost 7, with 8 bases in between. This CDR3 has 12 residues. Germline V gene data show CDR1 as MDHEN and CDR2 as SYDVKM. The CDR3 coding sequence is TGTGCCAGCAGTTGGCGGGGCCAGCCCCAGCATTTT. Translated, it gives CASSWRGQPQHF.

This clone was observed once. The chain recombines TRBV7-9 with TRBJ2-1, with D unresolved. This CDR3 spans 13 amino acids. The germline CDR1 and CDR2 sequences are SEHNR and FQNEAQ (reference sequence). V was clipped by 1 base and J by 7 bases, with 8 bases between them. As DNA, the CDR3 is TGTGCCAGCAGCTTAGGGCAGGTGAATGAGCAGTTCTTC. Protein: CASSLGQVNEQFF.

This clone came up a few times. CDR3 sequence reads: CASSKGQANSGNTIYF. CDR3 DNA: TGTGCCAGCAGCAAAGGACAGGCGAACTCTGGAAACACCATATATTTT. The V call is TRBV9, the J call TRBJ1-3, with 7 nucleotides matching TRBD1. The V and J ends lost 4 bases and 0 bases, in that order; junction bases with no gene match: 7. Looked up from germline, CDR1 is SGDLS and CDR2 is YYNGEE. This CDR3 contains 16 residues.

This clone came up a few times. A much larger clone is a single base away; this may be a read error. The V gene is TRBV6-6, the J gene TRBJ1-5; D call uncertain. Trimming removed 4 bases from V and 1 base from J, with 2 bases in between. The CDR3 loop spans 12 amino acids. Germline CDR1 reads MNHNY; CDR2 reads SVGAGI (reference sequence). The CDR3 reads CASSLSNQPQHF. In nucleotides, the CDR3 is TGTGCCAGCAGTTTAAGCAATCAGCCCCAGCATTTT.

This clone has a count of ten or more. This chain connects TRBV5-1 to TRBJ2-1, with D uncertain. Germline V gene lookup returns CDR1 SGHRS and CDR2 YFSETQ. This CDR3 region has 15 residues. V lost 1 base, J lost 0 bases, and 8 bases lay in between. The CDR3 sequence: CASSLNLPSYNEQFF. The CDR3 region has the DNA TGCGCCAGCAGCTTGAACTTGCCCTCCTACAATGAGCAGTTCTTC.

This clone has more than one count but fewer than ten. The rearrangement uses TRBV7-9 and TRBJ1-2; TRBD1 is a possible D gene (5 bases). The CDR3 length is 15 residues. The V and J ends lost 3 bases and 2 bases respectively, with 13 bases between them. Germline values: CDR1 SEHNR, CDR2 FQNEAQ (reference sequence). CDR3 nucleotide sequence: TGTGCCAGCAGCTTTTGGGGCTCCGAGAACTATGGCTACACCTTC. As protein: CASSFWGSENYGYTF.